This is a list of T cell receptor beta chains from one sample in a study of blood T cell repertoires in COVID-19. The repertoire was sequenced with immunoSEQ multiplex PCR; TCRdb's copy has only in-frame clones and lacks some. In the table there are 220,000 or so clones, around four fifths of which are singletons. Input material: peripheral blood. These receptors were collected from a woman older than 75 with COVID-19, enrolled during active disease. Each CDR3 is given with its conserved first and last residue.

j_call cdr3_length v_call cdr3_aa
TRBJ1-2 13 TRBV18 CASSPDRGYGYTF
TRBJ1-4 12 TRBV5-4 CASSTLGQGLFF
TRBJ2-7 14 TRBV7-2 CASSSRTALTEQYF
TRBJ2-7 14 TRBV5-5 CASSLGDRGYEQYF
TRBJ1-2 13 TRBV6-5 CASKMGRDYGYTF
TRBJ1-1 15 TRBV19 CASSKEGASYTEAFF
TRBJ2-1 14 TRBV7-2 CASSSTSGMGEQFF
TRBJ1-1 10 TRBV20-1 CSVDRLEAFF
TRBJ1-2 13 TRBV7-9 CASSSDGGGGYTF
TRBJ1-5 13 TRBV15 CATSRDTYQPQHF
TRBJ2-7 14 TRBV20-1 CSASPRDRGYEQYF
TRBJ1-2 13 TRBV12-3/TRBV12-4 CASSLARQGGYTF
TRBJ2-3 17 TRBV5-1 CASSPARTGGSTDTQYF
TRBJ1-2 15 TRBV6-5 CASRDTTRANYGYTF
TRBJ1-4 15 TRBV28 CATLAWTGPNEKLFF
TRBJ1-1 14 TRBV7-6 CASSSTVMNTEAFF
TRBJ2-1 15 TRBV5-1 CASSDSGSPYNEQFF
TRBJ2-1 18 TRBV28 CASSPTPSLAGFLNEQFF
TRBJ1-2 12 TRBV29-1 CSVELLGYGYTF
TRBJ2-5 16 TRBV27 CASRRFPRDRGETQYF
TRBJ1-1 14 TRBV5-1 CASSSGGMNTEAFF
TRBJ2-7 17 TRBV7-2 CASSLAGSSGRAYEQYF
TRBJ1-1 15 TRBV30 CAWIGPGQGATEAFF
TRBJ2-5 12 TRBV7-9 CASSLVAETQYF
TRBJ1-6 13 TRBV27 CASSVKAVSPLHF
TRBJ2-6 16 TRBV7-9 CASSLARMTGANVLTF
TRBJ1-2 15 TRBV7-2 CASSYSQGLTYGYTF
TRBJ2-7 15 TRBV28 CASSLLGTGEDEQYF
TRBJ1-1 14 TRBV6-5 CASSPDWANTEAFF
TRBJ1-2 15 TRBV5-1 CASSLGDRDNYGYTF
TRBJ2-7 15 TRBV3-1/TRBV3-2 CASSLFWGESYEQYF
TRBJ2-1 13 TRBV19 CASSRAVELRLFF
TRBJ1-6 14 TRBV6-5 CASRPDRTNSPLHF
TRBJ2-7 15 TRBV7-2 CASSRARLAGLEQYF
TRBJ2-5 16 TRBV5-5 CASSLAVAGVQETQYF
TRBJ1-1 15 TRBV7-6 CASSLGSTGATEAFF
TRBJ2-3 18 TRBV9 CASSVLPSGGSSTDTQYF
TRBJ1-2 15 TRBV27 CATQSPHDGNYGYTF
TRBJ2-7 15 TRBV2 CASSAVEVITYEQYF
TRBJ1-2 14 TRBV7-3 CASSPGQGGYGYTF